These T cell receptor beta chains were read from a single sample in a study of blood T cell repertoires in COVID-19. This table comes from immunoSEQ multiplex PCR, and its TCRdb copy is limited to in-frame clones, with some not included. In the table there are just under 70,000 clones, around 86% of which are singletons. The specimen was peripheral blood. The receptor source for this set is a man aged 25-45 years with acute or convalescent COVID-19. CDR3s include the opening cysteine and the closing phenylalanine or tryptophan. A D gene is named only where the DNA matches it firmly. Rows give clone size only sometimes, using once, few, many, or a class for an expanded clone.

>NA|TRBJ2-1|TRBV7-9|NA
TGTGCCAGCAGCTTAGCGTCAAACTCCTACAATGAGCAGTTCTTC
CASSLASNSYNEQFF
>once|TRBJ2-1|TRBV9|TRBD2
TGTGCCAGCAGCGTAGGACTAGCGTACAATGAGCAGTTCTTC
CASSVGLAYNEQFF
>NA|TRBJ2-1|TRBV12-3/TRBV12-4|NA
TGTGCCAGCAGTCAAACTAACAATGAGCAGTTCTTC
CASSQTNNEQFF
>NA|TRBJ1-2|TRBV2|NA
TGTGCCAGCAGTGTCACCGGTGGCTACACCTTC
CASSVTGGYTF
>few|TRBJ2-1|TRBV29-1|NA
TGCAGCGTTGACAGGTTGTCCTACAATGAGCAGTTCTTC
CSVDRLSYNEQFF
>NA|TRBJ1-6|TRBV19|NA
TGTGCCAGCGCACAGGTCCTTAATTCACCCCTCCACTTT
CASAQVLNSPLHF
>NA|TRBJ2-7|TRBV28|TRBD2
TGTGCCAGCAGTTTCTGGGGACTAGCGGGCCTGGGCGAGCAGTACTTC
CASSFWGLAGLGEQYF
>NA|TRBJ2-4|TRBV24-1|NA
TGTGCCACCAGTGACCCTACAGGGGCGGGGGGCAAAAACATTCAGTACTTC
CATSDPTGAGGKNIQYF
>NA|TRBJ1-5|TRBV28|TRBD1
TGTGCCAGCAGATTCAACAGGGGGAGCCAGCCCCAGCATTTT
CASRFNRGSQPQHF
>NA|TRBJ2-3|TRBV5-4|TRBD1
TGTGCCTTCGCCCGGGACAGGGCCCCAGATACGCAGTATTTT
CAFARDRAPDTQYF
>NA|TRBJ2-5|TRBV9|TRBD2
TGTGCCAGCAGCCAAGGGAGGGAAGGGACCCAGTACTTC
CASSQGREGTQYF
>NA|TRBJ1-2|TRBV7-9|TRBD1
TGTGCCAGCAGCCTCGGACAGGCTGCATACGGCTACACCTTC
CASSLGQAAYGYTF
>NA|TRBJ2-1|TRBV6-5|NA
TGTGCCAGCACCCCCCGAGGGAGTGGGTCTCTGTTCTTC
CASTPRGSGSLFF
>NA|TRBJ2-6|TRBV3-1/TRBV3-2|TRBD1
TGTGCCAGCAGCCGAAACAGGGGAAGCTCTGGGGCCAACGTCCTGACTTTC
CASSRNRGSSGANVLTF
>NA|TRBJ2-3|TRBV6-6|NA
TGTGCCAGCAGAATAGGGGGACCCACGGATACGCAGTATTTT
CASRIGGPTDTQYF
>NA|TRBJ2-1|TRBV4-3|TRBD2
TGCGCCAGCAGCCAGGACAGGCTAGCGGGAGTTCGGAATGAGCAGTTCTTC
CASSQDRLAGVRNEQFF
>NA|TRBJ2-3|TRBV13|NA
TGTGCCAGCAATGTGGGGACACTTCATACGCAGTATTTT
CASNVGTLHTQYF
>few|TRBJ1-1|TRBV27|NA
TGTGCCAGCAGTTTATCCGTGAGGATCTTCATGAACACTGAAGCTTTCTTT
CASSLSVRIFMNTEAFF
>few|TRBJ1-1|TRBV12-3/TRBV12-4|NA
TGTGCCAGCACGGGTTCGTTCGCTGAAGCTTTCTTT
CASTGSFAEAFF
>NA|TRBJ2-7|TRBV28|NA
TGTGCCAGCAGTTTACTTGGGACAAACTACCTTTACCTCTACGAGCAGTACTTC
CASSLLGTNYLYLYEQYF
>NA|TRBJ1-4|TRBV21-1|NA
TGTGCCATCAACCACCAAAGTCCAGGGACTTCAACTAATGAAAAACTGTTTTTT
CAINHQSPGTSTNEKLFF
>NA|TRBJ2-1|TRBV3-1/TRBV3-2|NA
TGTGCCAGCAGCCAATCAGGTCGCGAATACAATGAGCAGTTCTTC
CASSQSGREYNEQFF
>NA|TRBJ2-3|TRBV24-1|NA
TGTGCCACCAGTGATGTGGGAGAAGGCACAGATACGCAGTATTTT
CATSDVGEGTDTQYF
>NA|TRBJ2-7|TRBV4-3|TRBD2
TGCGCCAGCAGCCAAGATCCAGCGGGAGGGATCTACGAGCAGTACTTC
CASSQDPAGGIYEQYF
>NA|TRBJ1-3|TRBV5-1|NA
TGCGCCAGCAGCTTGGAAGGGACGGGAGCGGCGGGAAACACCATATATTTT
CASSLEGTGAAGNTIYF
>NA|TRBJ2-5|TRBV6-5|TRBD2
TGTGCCAGCAGTCACAAACCGGGAGGTCGAGAGACCCAGTACTTC
CASSHKPGGRETQYF
>NA|TRBJ2-6|TRBV5-6|NA
TGTGCCAGCAGCTGGTTGGTGAGGCGAGGCTCTGGGGCCAACGTCCTGACTTTC
CASSWLVRRGSGANVLTF
>few|TRBJ1-6|TRBV2|NA
TGTGCCAGCCGGGGGAAAGGGTCACCCCTCCACTTT
CASRGKGSPLHF
>once|TRBJ2-1|TRBV24-1|TRBD1
TGTGCCACCAGTGACAGCGGACAGGGGAGGAATGAGCAGTTCTTC
CATSDSGQGRNEQFF
>NA|TRBJ2-7|TRBV30|NA
TGTGCCTGGAGTATGGGGAGCTCCTACGAGCAGTACTTC
CAWSMGSSYEQYF
>NA|TRBJ2-1|TRBV20-1|NA
TGCAGTGCTAGTTTGGCGGTTGAGCAGTTCTTC
CSASLAVEQFF